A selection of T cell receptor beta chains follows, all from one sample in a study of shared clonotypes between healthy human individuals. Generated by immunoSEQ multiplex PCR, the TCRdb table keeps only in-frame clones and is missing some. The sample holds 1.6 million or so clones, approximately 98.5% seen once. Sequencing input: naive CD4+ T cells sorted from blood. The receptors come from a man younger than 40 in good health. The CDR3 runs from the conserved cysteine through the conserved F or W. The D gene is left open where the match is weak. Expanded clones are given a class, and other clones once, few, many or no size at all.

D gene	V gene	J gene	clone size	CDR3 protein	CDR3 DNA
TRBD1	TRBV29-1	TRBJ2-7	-	CSVEWTGSYEQYF	TGCAGCGTTGAATGGACAGGGTCCTACGAGCAGTACTTC
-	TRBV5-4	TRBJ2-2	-	CASSLDSNTGELFF	TGTGCCAGCAGCTTGGATTCGAACACCGGGGAGCTGTTTTTT
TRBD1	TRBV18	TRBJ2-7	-	CASSSDRGAYEQYF	TGTGCCAGCTCATCAGACAGGGGCGCCTACGAGCAGTACTTC
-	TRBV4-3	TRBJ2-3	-	CASSQDRTIPSTDTQYF	TGCGCCAGCAGCCAAGACCGGACAATACCTAGCACAGATACGCAGTATTTT
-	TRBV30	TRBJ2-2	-	CAWSSSLFTGELFF	TGTGCCTGGAGTAGCAGCTTGTTCACCGGGGAGCTGTTTTTT
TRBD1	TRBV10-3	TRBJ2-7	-	CAISETTGRYEQYF	TGTGCCATCAGTGAGACGACAGGGCGTTACGAGCAGTACTTC
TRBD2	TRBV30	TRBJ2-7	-	CAWSSNRGRDEQYF	TGTGCCTGGAGTTCTAACAGAGGGAGGGACGAGCAGTACTTC
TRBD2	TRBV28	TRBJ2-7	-	CASSLLGGVYSYEQYF	TGTGCCAGCAGTTTATTGGGGGGGGTCTATTCCTACGAGCAGTACTTC
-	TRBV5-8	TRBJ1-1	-	CASSPPTAGTNTEAFF	TGTGCCAGCAGCCCCCCGACGGCAGGGACGAACACTGAAGCTTTCTTT
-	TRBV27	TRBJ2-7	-	CASRTQPDGSYEQYF	TGTGCCAGCCGAACGCAACCCGACGGCTCCTACGAGCAGTACTTC
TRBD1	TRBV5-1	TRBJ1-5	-	CASSLGQGEWQPQHF	TGCGCCAGCAGCTTGGGACAGGGGGAATGGCAGCCCCAGCATTTT
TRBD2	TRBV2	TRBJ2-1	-	CASSSVTGRVEQFF	TGTGCCAGCAGTTCGGTAACTGGGAGGGTTGAGCAGTTCTTC
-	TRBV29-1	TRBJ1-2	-	CSLQEGYGYTF	TGCAGCCTACAGGAAGGATATGGCTACACCTTC
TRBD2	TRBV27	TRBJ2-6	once	CASSLAGVGANVLTF	TGTGCCAGCAGTTTAGCGGGGGTCGGGGCCAACGTCCTGACTTTC
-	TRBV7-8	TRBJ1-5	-	CASSPSGGARNQPQHF	TGTGCCAGCAGCCCCAGCGGGGGGGCGAGAAATCAGCCCCAGCATTTT
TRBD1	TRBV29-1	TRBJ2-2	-	CSVGDREVGGELFF	TGCAGCGTTGGGGACAGGGAAGTCGGCGGGGAGCTGTTTTTT
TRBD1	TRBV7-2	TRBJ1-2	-	CASSPGTAGGYTF	TGTGCCAGCAGCCCGGGGACAGCGGGAGGCTACACCTTC
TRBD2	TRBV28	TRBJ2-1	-	CASSLSGLAGVGSYNEQFF	TGTGCCAGCAGTTTATCGGGACTAGCGGGAGTGGGCTCCTACAATGAGCAGTTCTTC
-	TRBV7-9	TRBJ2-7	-	CASSLAGAEQYF	TGTGCCAGCAGCTTAGCGGGAGCCGAGCAGTACTTC
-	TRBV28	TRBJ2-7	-	CASSPAGIHEQYF	TGTGCCAGCAGCCCGGCGGGGATCCACGAGCAGTACTTC
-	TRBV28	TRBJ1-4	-	CASSIGSEGEEKLFF	TGTGCCAGCAGCATAGGGAGCGAGGGAGAGGAAAAACTGTTTTTT
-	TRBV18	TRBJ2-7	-	CASSQGAGASYEQYF	TGTGCCAGCTCACAAGGGGCCGGGGCCTCCTACGAGCAGTACTTC
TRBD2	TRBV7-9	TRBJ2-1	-	CASSLGGRADNEQFF	TGTGCCAGCAGCTTAGGCGGGAGGGCCGACAATGAGCAGTTCTTC
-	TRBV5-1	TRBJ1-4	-	CASSPRGPNEKLFF	TGCGCCAGCAGCCCACGGGGTCCTAATGAAAAACTGTTTTTT
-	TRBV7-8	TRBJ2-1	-	CASSSTPGEWYNEQFF	TGTGCCAGCAGCTCTACCCCGGGGGAGTGGTACAATGAGCAGTTCTTC
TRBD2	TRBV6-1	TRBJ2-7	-	CASITLAGGREQYF	TGTGCCAGCATCACCTTAGCGGGGGGGCGAGAGCAGTACTTC
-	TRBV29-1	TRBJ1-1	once	CSVLNTEAFF	TGCAGCGTGTTGAACACTGAAGCTTTCTTT
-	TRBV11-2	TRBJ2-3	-	CASSLGAARTDTQYF	TGTGCCAGCAGCTTAGGCGCAGCGCGCACAGATACGCAGTATTTT
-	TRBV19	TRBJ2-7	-	CASSPRTRISSPRAPYEQYF	TGTGCCAGTAGTCCCAGAACCCGTATTAGTTCCCCAAGGGCCCCCTACGAGCAGTACTTC
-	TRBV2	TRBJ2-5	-	CASSEGGETQYF	TGTGCCAGCAGTGAAGGGGGAGAGACCCAGTACTTC
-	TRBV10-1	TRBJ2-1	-	CASSSGLENNEQFF	TGCGCCAGCTCTTCTGGACTGGAAAACAATGAGCAGTTCTTC
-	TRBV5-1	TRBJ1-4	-	CASSIRAGDEKLFF	TGCGCCAGCAGCATTAGGGCCGGGGATGAAAAACTGTTTTTT
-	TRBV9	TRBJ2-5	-	CASSNGAQGTQYF	TGTGCCAGCAGCAACGGGGCCCAGGGGACCCAGTACTTC
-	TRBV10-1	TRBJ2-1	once	CASSATDSVEQFF	TGCGCCAGCAGTGCTACCGACTCCGTTGAGCAGTTCTTC
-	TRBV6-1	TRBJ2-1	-	CASSTTAVGEQFF	TGTGCCAGCAGTACAACAGCGGTCGGTGAGCAGTTCTTC
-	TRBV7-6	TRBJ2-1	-	CASSLFTSSGSYNEQFF	TGTGCCAGCAGCTTATTTACTTCCAGCGGCTCCTACAATGAGCAGTTCTTC
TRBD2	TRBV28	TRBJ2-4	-	CASKAGGSVAKNIQYF	TGTGCCAGCAAGGCCGGCGGGAGCGTAGCCAAAAACATTCAGTACTTC
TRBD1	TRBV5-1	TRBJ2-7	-	CASSSEGQTYEQYF	TGCGCCAGCAGCAGCGAGGGACAGACCTACGAGCAGTACTTC
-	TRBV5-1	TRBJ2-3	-	CASSGGGLAADTQYF	TGCGCCAGCAGTGGTGGGGGGCTAGCGGCAGATACGCAGTATTTT
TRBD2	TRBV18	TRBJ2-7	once	CASSPIAGGNPYEQYF	TGTGCCAGCTCACCCATAGCGGGAGGGAATCCCTACGAGCAGTACTTC
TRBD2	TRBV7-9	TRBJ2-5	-	CASSSLAEETQYF	TGTGCCAGCAGCTCACTAGCGGAAGAGACCCAGTACTTC